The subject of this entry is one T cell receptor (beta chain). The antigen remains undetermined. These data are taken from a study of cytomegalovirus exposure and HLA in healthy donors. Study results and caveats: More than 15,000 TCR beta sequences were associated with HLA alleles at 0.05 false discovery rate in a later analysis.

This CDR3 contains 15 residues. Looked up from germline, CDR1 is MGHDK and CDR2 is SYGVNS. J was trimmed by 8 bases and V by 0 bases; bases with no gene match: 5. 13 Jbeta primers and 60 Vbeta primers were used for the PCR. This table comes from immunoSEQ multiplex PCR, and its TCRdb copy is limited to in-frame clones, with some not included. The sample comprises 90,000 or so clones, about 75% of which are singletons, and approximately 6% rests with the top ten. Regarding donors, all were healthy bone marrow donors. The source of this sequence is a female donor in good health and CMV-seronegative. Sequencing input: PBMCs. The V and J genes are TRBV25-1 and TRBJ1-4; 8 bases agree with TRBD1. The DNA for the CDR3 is TGTGCCAGCAGTGAATATCAGGGGGCGAGAGAAAAACTGTTTTTT. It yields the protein CASSEYQGAREKLFF.